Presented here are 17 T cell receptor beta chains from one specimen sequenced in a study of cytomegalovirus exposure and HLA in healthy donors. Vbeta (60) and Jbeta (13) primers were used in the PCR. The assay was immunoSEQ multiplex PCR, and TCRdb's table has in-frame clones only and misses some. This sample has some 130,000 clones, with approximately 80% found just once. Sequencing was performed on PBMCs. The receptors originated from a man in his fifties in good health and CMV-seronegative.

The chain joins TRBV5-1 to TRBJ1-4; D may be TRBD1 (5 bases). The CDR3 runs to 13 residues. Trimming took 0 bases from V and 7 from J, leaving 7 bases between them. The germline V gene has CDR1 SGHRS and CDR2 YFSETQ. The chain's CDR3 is CASSLGGGEKLFF. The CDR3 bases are TGCGCCAGCAGCTTGGGGGGGGGTGAAAAACTGTTTTTT.

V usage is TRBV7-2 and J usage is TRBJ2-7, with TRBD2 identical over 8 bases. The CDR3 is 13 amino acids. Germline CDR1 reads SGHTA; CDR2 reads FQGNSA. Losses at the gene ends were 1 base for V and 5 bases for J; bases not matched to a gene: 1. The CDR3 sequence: CASSLVAGNEQYF. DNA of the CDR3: TGTGCCAGCAGCTTAGTAGCGGGGAACGAGCAGTACTTC.

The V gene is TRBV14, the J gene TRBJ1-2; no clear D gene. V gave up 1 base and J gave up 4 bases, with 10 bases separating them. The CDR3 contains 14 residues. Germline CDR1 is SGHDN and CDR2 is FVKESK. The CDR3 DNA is TGTGCCAGCAGCCAAGGTTACCGGTTCTATGGCTACACCTTC. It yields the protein CASSQGYRFYGYTF.

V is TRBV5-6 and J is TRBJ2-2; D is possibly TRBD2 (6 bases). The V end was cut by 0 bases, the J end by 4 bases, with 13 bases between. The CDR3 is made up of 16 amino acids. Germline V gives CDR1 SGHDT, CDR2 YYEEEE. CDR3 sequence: CASSLGSSAPTGELFF. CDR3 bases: TGTGCCAGCAGCTTGGGGTCTAGCGCACCCACCGGGGAGCTGTTTTTT.

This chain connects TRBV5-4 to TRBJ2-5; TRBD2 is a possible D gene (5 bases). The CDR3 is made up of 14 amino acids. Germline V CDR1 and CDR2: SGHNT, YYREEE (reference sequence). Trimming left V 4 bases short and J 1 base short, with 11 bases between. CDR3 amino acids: CASSAPGSQETQYF. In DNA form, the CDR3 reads TGTGCCAGCAGCGCTCCGGGATCCCAAGAGACCCAGTACTTC.

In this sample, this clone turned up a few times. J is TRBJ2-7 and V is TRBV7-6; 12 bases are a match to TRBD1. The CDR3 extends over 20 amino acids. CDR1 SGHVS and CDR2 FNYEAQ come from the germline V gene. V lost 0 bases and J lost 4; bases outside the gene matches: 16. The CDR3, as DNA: TGTGCCAGCAGCTTAGCGTTGAGGACTGCCGGGACAGGGGGCTGGTACGAGCAGTACTTC. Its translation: CASSLALRTAGTGGWYEQYF.

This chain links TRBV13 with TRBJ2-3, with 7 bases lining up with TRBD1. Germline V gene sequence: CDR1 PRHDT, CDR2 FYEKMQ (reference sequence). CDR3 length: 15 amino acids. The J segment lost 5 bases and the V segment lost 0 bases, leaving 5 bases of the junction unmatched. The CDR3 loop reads CASSLGDRLRDTQYF. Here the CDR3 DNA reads TGTGCCAGCAGCTTAGGGGACAGGTTAAGAGATACGCAGTATTTT. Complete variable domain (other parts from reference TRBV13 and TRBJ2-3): AAGVIQSPRHLIKEKRETATLKCYPIPRHDTVYWYQQGPGQDPQFLISFYEKMQSDKGSIPDRFSAQQFSDYHSELNMSSLELGDSALYFCASSLGDRLRDTQYFGPGTRLTVL.

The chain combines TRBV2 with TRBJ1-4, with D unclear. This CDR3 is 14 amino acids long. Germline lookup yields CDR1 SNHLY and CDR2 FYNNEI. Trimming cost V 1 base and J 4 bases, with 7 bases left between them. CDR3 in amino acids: CASSEGRLNEKLFF. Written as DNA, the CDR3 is TGTGCCAGCAGTGAAGGCAGACTTAATGAAAAACTGTTTTTT.

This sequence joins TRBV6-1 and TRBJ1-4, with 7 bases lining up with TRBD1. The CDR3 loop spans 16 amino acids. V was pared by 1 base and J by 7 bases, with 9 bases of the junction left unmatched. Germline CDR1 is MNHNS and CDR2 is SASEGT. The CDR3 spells CASSEVLTGFGEKLFF. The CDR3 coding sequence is TGTGCCAGCAGTGAAGTCTTGACAGGGTTCGGTGAAAAACTGTTTTTT.

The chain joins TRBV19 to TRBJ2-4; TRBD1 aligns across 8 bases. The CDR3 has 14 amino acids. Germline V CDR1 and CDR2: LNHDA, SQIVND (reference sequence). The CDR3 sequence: CASGGELAKNIQYF. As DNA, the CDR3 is TGTGCATCAGGGGGCGAGTTAGCCAAAAACATTCAGTACTTC.

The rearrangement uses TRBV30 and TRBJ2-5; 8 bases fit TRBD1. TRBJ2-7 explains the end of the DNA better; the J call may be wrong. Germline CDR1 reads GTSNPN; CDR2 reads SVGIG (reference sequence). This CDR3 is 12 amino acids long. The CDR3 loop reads CAWAKTGAEQYF. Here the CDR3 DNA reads TGTGCCTGGGCAAAGACAGGGGCCGAGCAGTACTTC.

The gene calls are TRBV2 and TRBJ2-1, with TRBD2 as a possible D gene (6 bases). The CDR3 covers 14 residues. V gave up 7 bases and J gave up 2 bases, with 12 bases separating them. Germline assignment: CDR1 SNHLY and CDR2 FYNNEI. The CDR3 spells CASTETRAYNEQFF. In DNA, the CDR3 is TGTGCCAGCACAGAGACTAGGGCCTACAATGAGCAGTTCTTC.

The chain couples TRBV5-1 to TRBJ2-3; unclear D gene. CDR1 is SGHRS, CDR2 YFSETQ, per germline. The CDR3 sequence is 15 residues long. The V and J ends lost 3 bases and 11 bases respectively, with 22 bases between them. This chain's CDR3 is CASSSEENHRYGQYF. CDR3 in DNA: TGCGCCAGCAGCTCCGAAGAAAATCACAGATATGGGCAGTATTTT.

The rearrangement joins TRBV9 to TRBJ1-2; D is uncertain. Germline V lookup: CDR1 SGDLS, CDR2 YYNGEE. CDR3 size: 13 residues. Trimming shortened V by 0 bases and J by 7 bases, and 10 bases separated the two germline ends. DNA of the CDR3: TGTGCCAGCAGCGTAGGTCAGGAGGGTGGCTACACCTTC. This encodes CASSVGQEGGYTF. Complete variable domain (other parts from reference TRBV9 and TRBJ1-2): DSGVTQTPKHLITATGQRVTLRCSPRSGDLSVYWYQQSLDQGLQFLIQYYNGEERAKGNILERFSAQQFPDLHSELNLSSLELGDSALYFCASSVGQEGGYTFGSGTRLTVV.

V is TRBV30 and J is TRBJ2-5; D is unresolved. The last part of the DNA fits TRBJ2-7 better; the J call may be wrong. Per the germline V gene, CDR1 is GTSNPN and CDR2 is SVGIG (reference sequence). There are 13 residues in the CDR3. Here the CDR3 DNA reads TGTGCCTGGAGTGTACTTTTAGCCTACGAGCAGTACTTC. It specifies CAWSVLLAYEQYF.

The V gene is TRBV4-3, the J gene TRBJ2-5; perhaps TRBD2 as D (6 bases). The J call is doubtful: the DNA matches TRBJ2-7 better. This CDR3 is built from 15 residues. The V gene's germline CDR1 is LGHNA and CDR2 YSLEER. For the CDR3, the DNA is TGCGCCAGCAGCCCCTCGGCGGGGTCGACCTACGAGCAGTACTTC. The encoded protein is CASSPSAGSTYEQYF.

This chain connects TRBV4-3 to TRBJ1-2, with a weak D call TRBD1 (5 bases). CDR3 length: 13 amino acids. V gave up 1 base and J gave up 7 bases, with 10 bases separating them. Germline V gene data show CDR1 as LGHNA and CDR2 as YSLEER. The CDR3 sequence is CASSQVRAAGYTF. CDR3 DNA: TGCGCCAGCAGCCAAGTCAGGGCGGCTGGCTACACCTTC.